What follows are 22 T cell receptor beta chains derived from one specimen sequenced in a study of blood T cells in healthy people across ages. Next came a second PCR, run for about 7 to 12 cycles, which used a sample-barcoded 5' primer along with a J-beta primer mix. TCRdb passed the 5' RACE reads through MiXCR, listing each CDR3 protein once. The sample lists hundreds of thousands of distinct CDR3 sequences, approximately 25% occurring once. These data are also associated with another study on T cells of mothers and their children.

The sequenced sample consisted of blood. These receptors came from a boy aged 5-17 years in good health.

The V gene is TRBV12-3 or TRBV12-4, the J gene TRBJ2-7; D unresolved. The CDR3 runs to 14 residues. Trimming stripped 3 bases from V and 0 bases from J, with 9 bases between. The CDR3 DNA reads TGTGCCAGCAGTTTTTCGGTAAGCTCCTACGAGCAGTACTTC. It is translated as CASSFSVSSYEQYF.

This clonotype was picked up a small number of times. The chain couples TRBV28 to TRBJ2-1, with D maybe TRBD1 (5 bases). Germline CDR1 MDHEN, CDR2 SYDVKM. There are 17 residues in the CDR3. V lost 3 bases to trimming and J lost 0 bases, with 15 bases between them. DNA of the CDR3: TGTGCCAGCAGTTTTTGGGTCGACAGCTCCTCCTACAATGAGCAGTTCTTC. The encoded protein is CASSFWVDSSSYNEQFF. Full variable domain (outside the CDR3, taken from reference TRBV28 and TRBJ2-1): DVKVTQSSRYLVKRTGEKVFLECVQDMDHENMFWYRQDPGLGLRLIYFSYDVKMKEKGDIPEGYSVSREKKERFSLILESASTNQTSMYLCASSFWVDSSSYNEQFFGPGTRLTVL.

The rearrangement uses TRBV7-9 and TRBJ1-4, with D possibly being TRBD1 (6 bases). Germline values: CDR1 SEHNR, CDR2 FQNEAQ (reference sequence). V gave up 6 bases and J gave up 7 bases, with 15 bases separating them. The CDR3 contains 14 residues. CDR3 residues: CASRAGGNGEKLFF. The CDR3 nucleotides are TGTGCCAGCAGGGCGGGGGGCAACGGTGAAAAACTGTTTTTT.

The table lists this clonotype with a few counts. The V gene is TRBV7-9, the J gene TRBJ2-5, with a weak D call TRBD1 (6 bases). The CDR3 totals 13 residues. The germline V gene has CDR1 SEHNR and CDR2 FQNEAQ (reference sequence). V was cut by 8 bases and J by 5 bases, with 15 bases left in between. CDR3 coding DNA: TGTGCCAGCGCGGACAGTTTTGCGGAGACCCAGTACTTC. This encodes CASADSFAETQYF.

The chain has TRBV10-3 and TRBJ2-5; possibly TRBD1 for D (6 bases). Germline V gives CDR1 ENHRY, CDR2 SYGVKD. This CDR3 has 13 residues. V was cut by 4 bases and J by 1 base, with 7 bases left in between. The CDR3 DNA sequence: TGTGCCATCAGTGGGACAGCCCAAGAGACCCAGTACTTC. It translates to CAISGTAQETQYF.

The chain recombines TRBV4-1 with TRBJ1-5; possibly TRBD1 for D (5 bases). This CDR3 has 15 amino acids. Germline loops: CDR1 MGHRA, CDR2 YSYEKL. The V and J ends lost 4 bases and 2 bases respectively, with 12 bases between them. CDR3: CASSRATGGNQPQHF. DNA for the CDR3: TGCGCCAGCAGCCGAGCTACAGGAGGCAATCAGCCCCAGCATTTT.

The chain has TRBV7-2 and TRBJ1-6; possibly TRBD1 for D (5 bases). The CDR3 runs 14 residues. From germline, CDR1 is SGHTA and CDR2 FQGNSA. V was pared by 6 bases and J by 3 bases, with 9 bases between. The CDR3 region is CASSRDGYNSPLHF. DNA for the CDR3: TGTGCCAGCAGTCGGGACGGCTATAATTCACCCCTCCACTTT.

The chain joins TRBV7-2 to TRBJ2-7, with 11 positions matching TRBD2. Germline loops: CDR1 SGHTA, CDR2 FQGNSA. There are 15 residues in the CDR3. The V gene end was trimmed by 1 base and the J gene end by 5 bases; junction bases not matched to a gene: 4. CDR3 region: CASSLVTSGGDEQYF. The CDR3 DNA follows: TGTGCCAGCAGCTTAGTTACTAGCGGGGGAGACGAGCAGTACTTC.

The chain is built from TRBV27 and TRBJ1-2; unclear D gene. The CDR3 length is 12 residues. CDR1 and CDR2 from the germline V gene are MNHEY and SMNVEV (reference sequence). V lost 7 bases, J lost 4 bases, and 10 bases lay in between. CDR3: CASMAQFYGYTF. CDR3 DNA: TGTGCCAGCATGGCGCAGTTCTATGGCTACACCTTC.

This clonotype was picked up one time. The chain is built from TRBV25-1 and TRBJ2-5; D perhaps matches TRBD2 (6 bases). Germline CDR1 reads MGHDK; CDR2 reads SYGVNS. Trimming shortened V by 2 bases and J by 3 bases, and 10 bases separated the two germline ends. The CDR3 consists of 14 residues. Here the CDR3 DNA reads TGTGCCAGCAGTGAAGGGGCGGGAAAAGAGACCCAGTACTTC. This sequence encodes CASSEGAGKETQYF.

In its sample, this clonotype was seen a few times. The V gene is TRBV9, the J gene TRBJ2-3, with TRBD2 matching over 9 bases. Trimming took 4 bases from V and 1 from J; bases not matched to a gene: 7. Germline CDR1 and CDR2: SGDLS and YYNGEE. CDR3 length equals 16 residues. CDR3 nucleotide sequence: TGTGCCAGCAGCTCCAGCTTAGCGGGGGGCACAGATACGCAGTATTTT. Translated: CASSSSLAGGTDTQYF.

The chain uses TRBV12-3 or TRBV12-4 and TRBJ2-1; 8 nucleotides agree with TRBD2. The CDR3 covers 16 residues. J lost 2 bases, V lost 6 bases, and 9 bases had no gene match. CDR3 nucleotides: TGTGCCAGCAGCCTACTTAGCGGGAAAGCCTACAATGAGCAGTTCTTC. Amino acid sequence: CASSLLSGKAYNEQFF.

The V call is TRBV12-3 or TRBV12-4, the J call TRBJ2-1; D is unclear. The CDR3 length is 13 residues. Trimming pared 5 bases from V and 2 bases from J, leaving 7 bases between. The CDR3 DNA reads as TGTGCCAGCAGTGGTAGCCCCTACAATGAGCAGTTCTTC. Translating gives CASSGSPYNEQFF.

The rearrangement uses TRBV2 and TRBJ2-5, with D perhaps TRBD2 (5 bases). TRBJ2-1 explains the end of the DNA better; the J call may be wrong. Germline V CDR1 and CDR2: SNHLY, FYNNEI. The CDR3 is 15 amino acids. The CDR3, as DNA: TGTGCCAGCAGAAGAGGGCTAGCTGCCGGAAATGAGCAGTTCTTC. Translating gives CASRRGLAAGNEQFF.

This clonotype was recorded a few times. The final CDR3 position lacks the conserved phenylalanine or tryptophan, pointing to a likely read error. The chain carries TRBV7-2 and TRBJ2-5; D perhaps matches TRBD1 (6 bases). The V end lost 5 bases, the J end lost 2 bases, and 18 bases lay between the germline ends. CDR1 is SGHTA and CDR2 is FQGNSA in the germline V gene. CDR3 length: 16 amino acids. CDR3 sequence (DNA): TGTGCCAGCAGCCCAAGAGACAGGCTCGCTCAAGAGACCCAGTACCTC. Translated, it gives CASSPRDRLAQETQYL.

This clonotype was found a few times. This clone may be a read error of a much larger clone one base away. V usage is TRBV28 and J usage is TRBJ2-3; D gene ambiguous. The CDR3 is 11 residues long. In germline, CDR1 is MDHEN, CDR2 SYDVKM. The CDR3 coding sequence is TGTGCCAGCAGTGAAGCAGATATGCAGTATTTT. Translating gives CASSEADMQYF.

This clonotype has only a few counts. This chain connects TRBV3-1 to TRBJ2-5; 11 bases agree with TRBD2. Matching the DNA end better, TRBJ2-1 makes the J call doubtful. The CDR3 is made up of 17 amino acids. Germline CDR1 LGHDT, CDR2 YNNKEL (reference sequence). The CDR3 region is CASSQETGTSGYNEQFF. CDR3 nucleotide sequence: TGTGCCAGCAGCCAGGAAACCGGGACTAGCGGATACAATGAGCAGTTCTTC.

Concerning this clonotype itself: Because it lacks the conserved phenylalanine or tryptophan at the end, this CDR3 is likely a read error. The V gene is TRBV28, the J gene TRBJ2-1, with D hard to call. V was pared by 8 bases and J by 1 base, with 12 bases between. Germline CDR1 and CDR2: MDHEN and SYDVKM. The CDR3 totals 14 residues. The CDR3 loop is CASLGPPSYNEQFL. CDR3 DNA sequence: TGTGCCAGCCTCGGACCCCCGTCCTACAATGAGCAGTTCCTC.

The CDR3 here is CASSTGGDTQYF. Written as DNA, the CDR3 is TGTGCCAGCAGTACGGGTGGAGATACGCAGTATTTT. This chain connects TRBV12-3 or TRBV12-4 to TRBJ2-3; D is unclear. The V end lost 5 bases, the J end lost 5 bases, and 8 bases lay between the germline ends. The CDR3 runs to 12 residues.

Worth noting for this clonotype: This may arise from a read error, as a much more abundant clone is one base away. This rearrangement joins TRBV5-1 to TRBJ2-7; the match to TRBD1 covers 9 bases. CDR1 is SGHRS, CDR2 YFSETQ, per germline. The CDR3 has 16 residues. Unmatched junction bases numbered 7, after V lost 3 bases and J lost 0 bases. CDR3 nucleotide sequence: TGCGCCAGCAGCTCGACGACAGGGGGGCTCTCCTACGAGCAGTACTTC. Translated, it gives CASSSTTGGLSYEQYF.

This clonotype occurred a few times. The chain links TRBV29-1 to TRBJ2-1; weak D call: TRBD2 (5 bases). Trimming took off 4 bases at V and 3 bases at J, with 10 bases between the two ends. Germline V gives CDR1 SQVTM, CDR2 ANQGSEA. CDR3 length: 13 residues. The chain's CDR3 is CSVVEGNYNEQFF. CDR3 in DNA: TGCAGCGTTGTTGAGGGTAACTACAATGAGCAGTTCTTC.

The chain links TRBV28 to TRBJ2-5; D perhaps matches TRBD2 (6 bases). V gave up 2 bases and J gave up 5 bases, with 12 bases separating them. The CDR3 runs 14 residues. CDR1 MDHEN and CDR2 SYDVKM come from the germline V gene. CDR3 nucleotides: TGTGCCAGCAGTTTACCGGGAGTCGTGGAGACCCAGTACTTC. Translating it yields CASSLPGVVETQYF. The whole variable domain, remainder taken from reference TRBV28 and TRBJ2-5, is DVKVTQSSRYLVKRTGEKVFLECVQDMDHENMFWYRQDPGLGLRLIYFSYDVKMKEKGDIPEGYSVSREKKERFSLILESASTNQTSMYLCASSLPGVVETQYFGPGTRLLVL.